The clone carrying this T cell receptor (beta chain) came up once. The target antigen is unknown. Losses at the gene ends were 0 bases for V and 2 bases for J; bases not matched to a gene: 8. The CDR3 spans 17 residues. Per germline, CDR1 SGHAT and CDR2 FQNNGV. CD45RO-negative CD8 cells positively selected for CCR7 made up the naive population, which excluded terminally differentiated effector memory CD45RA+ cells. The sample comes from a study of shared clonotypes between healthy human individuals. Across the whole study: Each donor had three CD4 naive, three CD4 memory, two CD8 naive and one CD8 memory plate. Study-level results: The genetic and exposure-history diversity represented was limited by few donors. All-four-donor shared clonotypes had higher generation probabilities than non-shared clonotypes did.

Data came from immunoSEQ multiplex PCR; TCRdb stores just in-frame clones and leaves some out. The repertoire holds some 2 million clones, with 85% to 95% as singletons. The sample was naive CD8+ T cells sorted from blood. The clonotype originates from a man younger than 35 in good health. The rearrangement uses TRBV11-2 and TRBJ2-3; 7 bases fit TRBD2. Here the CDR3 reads CASSLDVVAGTTDTQYF. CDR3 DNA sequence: TGTGCCAGCAGCTTAGATGTAGTAGCGGGTACCACAGATACGCAGTATTTT.